This T cell receptor (beta chain) emerged from a study of graft-versus-host responses after intestinal transplantation. Study outcomes and limitations: Peak circulating GvH clone levels were associated with early post-transplant HvG declines. Recipient marrow showed GvH clones, some seen first in ileum or blood. When patients had graft-donor T cell macrochimerism, their allografts held high graft-versus-host to host-versus-graft clonal ratios.

Concerning this clone: Its specificity is not known.

The CDR3 loop spans 15 amino acids. Germline V lookup: CDR1 SGHNT, CDR2 YENEEA. Trimming removed 1 base at V and 5 bases at J, with 12 bases between. The assay was immunoSEQ multiplex PCR, and TCRdb's table has in-frame clones only and misses some. The table lists approximately 100,000 clones, roughly 88% of them singletons. The clonotype originates from a human donor who received an intestinal transplant. The source material was unstimulated CD4+ T cells sorted from spleen or lymph node cells, sampled before intestinal transplant. The chain carries TRBV11-3 and TRBJ2-1; perhaps TRBD2 as D (5 bases). The CDR3 here is CASSLGLVGNNEQFF. CDR3 sequence (DNA): TGTGCCAGCAGCTTAGGGCTAGTCGGGAACAATGAGCAGTTCTTC.